This entry features one TCR beta chain sequence. Its antigen is currently not known. Qualities for individual bases were not recorded, and no much larger clone is one base off. Inclusive of the bounding cysteine and phenylalanine, the CDR3 is 15 residues long. Of the read, only the CDR3 DNA is kept; its 45 bases are in frame from base 1. The junction shows trimming of 4 bases on V and 4 bases on J, plus 16 bases between the germline ends. CDR1 and CDR2, per the germline V gene, are LGHNA and YSLEER. The data originate from a study of cutaneous CD30+ T cell lymphoproliferative disorder and hepatitis E (dated by TCRdb to 2016 to 2018). Library preparation used the immunoSEQ multiplex PCR assay. As stored in TCRdb, this immuneACCESS dataset retains in-frame rearrangements with V and J assigned. A fraction of the clones does not appear; measured against another copy, unresolved V genes explain less than half of the discrepancy, and the remainder lacks a known reason. For this sample there are fewer than 9,500 clones; around 74% appear just once. The ten largest clones take up less than 1.2% of the sample.

This TCR derives from a human donor with a cutaneous T cell lymphoproliferative disorder associated with hepatitis E virus. Sequenced material: blood. The chain uses TRBV4-3 and TRBJ1-1; TRBD1 is possibly the D segment (5 matching bases). CDR3 loop: CASSLNGGVGTEAFF. The sequenced DNA: TGCGCCAGCAGCCTGAATGGGGGGGTGGGCACTGAAGCTTTCTTT.